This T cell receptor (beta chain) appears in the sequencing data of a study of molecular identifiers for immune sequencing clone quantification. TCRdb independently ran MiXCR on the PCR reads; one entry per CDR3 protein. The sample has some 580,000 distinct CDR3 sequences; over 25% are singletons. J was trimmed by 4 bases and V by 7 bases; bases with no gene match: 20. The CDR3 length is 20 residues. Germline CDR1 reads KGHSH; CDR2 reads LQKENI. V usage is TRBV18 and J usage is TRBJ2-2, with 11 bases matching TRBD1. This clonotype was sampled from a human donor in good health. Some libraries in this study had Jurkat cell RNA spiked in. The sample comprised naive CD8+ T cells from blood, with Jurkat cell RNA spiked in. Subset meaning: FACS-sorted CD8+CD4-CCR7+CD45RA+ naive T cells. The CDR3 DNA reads TGTGCCAGCTACGAGGCCTCTCACATCGGACAGGGGGCGCTCACCGGGGAGCTGTTTTTT. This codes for CASYEASHIGQGALTGELFF.